What follows are 27 T cell receptor beta chains derived from one specimen sequenced in a study of blood T cells in healthy people across ages. Primed by a sample-barcoded 5' primer and a J-beta primer mix, a second PCR proceeded for roughly 7 to 11 cycles. TCRdb recomputed calls from the 5' RACE reads with MiXCR, one row per CDR3 protein. The repertoire includes 600,000 or so distinct CDR3 sequences, under 30% of them detected once, and about a sixth sits in the top ten. The sample taken for sequencing was blood. The receptors were gathered from a woman of 80 years or more in good health.

The table lists this clonotype with many counts. The CDR3 spells CASSLRERGYNEQFF. DNA of the CDR3: TGTGCCAGCTCATTGCGGGAAAGGGGATACAATGAGCAGTTCTTC. The chain carries TRBV18 and TRBJ2-1, with D possibly TRBD2 on 6 matching bases. V lost 5 bases, J lost 4 bases, and 15 bases lay in between. The CDR3 is 15 amino acids. Per germline, CDR1 KGHSH and CDR2 LQKENI.

The rearrangement uses TRBV4-1 and TRBJ2-1; 7 nucleotides line up with TRBD2. Losses at the gene ends were 0 bases for V and 9 bases for J; bases not matched to a gene: 8. The CDR3 has 15 residues. Germline V CDR1 and CDR2: MGHRA, YSYEKL. The CDR3 here is CASSQDPAGTGEQFF. CDR3 in DNA: TGCGCCAGCAGCCAAGACCCAGCGGGGACCGGTGAGCAGTTCTTC.

At least ten counts were recorded for this clonotype. This chain uses TRBV6-6 with TRBJ2-5; 12 bases are shared with TRBD2. The CDR3 sequence is 16 residues long. Germline values: CDR1 MNHNY, CDR2 SVGAGI (reference sequence). With 0 bases clipped from V and 1 base from J, the junction kept 0 bases outside the gene matches. The DNA for the CDR3 is TGTGCCAGCAGTTACTCACTAGCGGGGGGCCAAGAGACCCAGTACTTC. This translates into CASSYSLAGGQETQYF.

This clonotype was picked up many times. This chain connects TRBV7-3 to TRBJ1-2; 9 nucleotides agree with TRBD1. Per the germline V gene, CDR1 is SGHTA and CDR2 is FQGTGA. There are 15 residues in the CDR3. Trimming removed 5 bases from V and 3 bases from J; junction bases left unmatched: 7. CDR3 DNA: TGTGCCAGCAGCGAACAGGGGGCGCGTGACTATGGCTACACCTTC. This encodes CASSEQGARDYGYTF.

This clonotype showed up many times. This sequence joins TRBV4-1 and TRBJ2-1; D gene unclear. V lost 1 base to trimming and J lost 4 bases, with 14 bases between them. Germline CDR1 MGHRA, CDR2 YSYEKL. The CDR3 runs 16 residues. In DNA, the CDR3 is TGCGCCAGCAGCCAAGGGGCAGTCCCGACTTACAATGAGCAGTTCTTC. It translates to CASSQGAVPTYNEQFF.

The CDR3 protein is CANDNQGGTEAFF. CDR3 in DNA: TGTGCCAACGACAACCAAGGGGGCACTGAAGCTTTCTTT. This chain links TRBV6-1 with TRBJ1-1; the D gene is possibly TRBD1 (6 bases). Trimming stripped 10 bases from V and 4 bases from J, with 16 bases between. CDR3 length: 13 amino acids. The germline CDR1 and CDR2 sequences are MNHNS and SASEGT.

As for this clonotype: A much larger clone lies one base from this, so it may be a read error. The chain joins TRBV7-9 to TRBJ2-1; the D gene is possibly TRBD2 (5 bases). The DNA end is more similar to TRBJ2-7, so the J call may be wrong. The germline CDR1 and CDR2 sequences are SEHNR and FQNEAQ (reference sequence). CDR3 length equals 15 residues. CDR3 residues: CASSAGLGSYNEQYF. CDR3 nucleotides: TGTGCCAGCAGCGCCGGACTGGGCTCCTACAATGAGCAGTACTTC.

This clonotype was detected many times. This rearrangement joins TRBV24-1 to TRBJ2-1; maybe TRBD2 (6 bases). In germline, CDR1 is KGHDR, CDR2 SFDVKD. The CDR3 has 15 amino acids. V lost 5 bases and J lost 8, with 18 bases in between. The CDR3 DNA reads TGTGCCACCAGTGCTAGCTTGGGAGGACTCCATGAGCAGTTCTTC. This translates into CATSASLGGLHEQFF.

V is TRBV20-1 and J is TRBJ2-5; D is undetermined. Trimming removed 3 bases at V and 11 bases at J, with 13 bases between. This CDR3 has 11 amino acids. Germline values: CDR1 DFQATT, CDR2 SNEGSKA (reference sequence). The CDR3 DNA sequence: TGCAGTGCTAGTGGGCAGAGAGAGCAGTACTTC. It translates to CSASGQREQYF.

This clonotype was counted only a few times. Possible read error: a much larger clone is one base away. This sequence joins TRBV6-5 and TRBJ2-1; a weak D match, TRBD2 (5 bases). There are 12 residues in the CDR3. Trimming shortened V by 8 bases and J by 13 bases, and 18 bases separated the two germline ends. The V gene's germline CDR1 is MNHEY and CDR2 SVGAGI. CDR3 DNA sequence: TGTGCCAGCGGACGGGGAATAGAGACCCAGTTCTTC. Translated: CASGRGIETQFF.

This clonotype was seen at least ten times. The DNA of the CDR3 is TGTGCCAGCAGCCCTCAGCTGTCTGGGGGCCGGGATACGCAGTATTTT. Protein: CASSPQLSGGRDTQYF. The chain combines TRBV9 with TRBJ2-3, with a possible D match to TRBD1 (6 bases). Trimming cost V 4 bases and J 6 bases, with 21 bases left between them. Germline CDR1 SGDLS, CDR2 YYNGEE. CDR3 length: 16 residues.

This clonotype was observed at least ten times. V is TRBV5-1 and J is TRBJ1-2; tentatively, D is TRBD1 (5 bases). Germline V gene sequence: CDR1 SGHRS, CDR2 YFSETQ. The V end lost 0 bases, the J end lost 6 bases, and 15 bases lay between the germline ends. The CDR3 contains 15 residues. CDR3 region: CASSLEGMAIDGYTF. The DNA for the CDR3 is TGCGCCAGCAGCTTGGAGGGGATGGCGATCGATGGCTACACCTTC.

This clonotype has a count of ten or more. The chain joins TRBV19 to TRBJ2-7; maybe TRBD2 (5 bases). This CDR3 has 14 residues. CDR1 is LNHDA and CDR2 is SQIVND in the germline V gene (reference sequence). Deletions cut 5 bases from V and 11 bases from J, with 22 bases between. CDR3 protein: CASSPLSFGGEKYF. The CDR3 DNA reads as TGTGCCAGTAGTCCTCTCTCTTTTGGAGGAGAGAAGTACTTC. Complete variable domain (other parts from reference TRBV19 and TRBJ2-7): DGGITQSPKYLFRKEGQNVTLSCEQNLNHDAMYWYRQDPGQGLRLIYYSQIVNDFQKGDIAEGYSVSREKKESFPLTVTSAQKNPTAFYLCASSPLSFGGEKYFGPGTRLTVT.

Many counts were recorded for this clonotype. The chain couples TRBV7-8 to TRBJ2-1, with TRBD1 matching 9 bases. Germline V gene sequence: CDR1 SGHVS, CDR2 FQNEAQ. The trim removed 5 bases at V and 10 bases at J, leaving 6 bases unmatched. The CDR3 consists of 13 residues. The CDR3 loop reads CASSQTGGREQFF. The CDR3 nucleotides read TGTGCCAGCAGCCAAACAGGGGGCCGGGAGCAGTTCTTC. The full variable domain, its missing parts supplied by reference TRBV7-8 and TRBJ2-1, is GAGVSQSPRYKVAKRGQDVALRCDPISGHVSLFWYQQALGQGPEFLTYFQNEAQLDKSGLPSDRFFAERPEGSVSTLKIQRTQQEDSAVYLCASSQTGGREQFFGPGTRLTVL.

The table lists this clonotype with a count of one. The V call is TRBV2, the J call TRBJ1-5, with a weak D call TRBD1 (6 bases). The germline gives CDR1 SNHLY, CDR2 FYNNEI. V shed 10 bases and J shed 7 bases, with 20 bases lying between them. This CDR3 region has 14 residues. The CDR3 coding sequence is TGTGCCAACCAAATGGGGGCCGCGGGGCAGCCCCAGCATTTT. It specifies CANQMGAAGQPQHF. Full variable domain (missing parts from reference TRBV2 and TRBJ1-5): EPEVTQTPSHQVTQMGQEVILRCVPISNHLYFYWYRQILGQKVEFLVSFYNNEISEKSEIFDDQFSVERPDGSNFTLKIRSTKLEDSAMYFCANQMGAAGQPQHFGDGTRLSIL.

There are many counts of this clonotype. The DNA for the CDR3 is TGTGCCAGCAGTTTGGTAAAGGGGGGGACCTACGAGCAGTACTTC. The encoded protein is CASSLVKGGTYEQYF. This chain uses TRBV12-3 or TRBV12-4 with TRBJ2-7, with a weak D call TRBD2 (7 bases). The CDR3 is 15 amino acids. V was pared by 3 bases and J by 2 bases, with 14 bases between.

This clonotype was seen at least ten times. The J gene is TRBJ2-7, the V gene TRBV11-1; D perhaps matches TRBD1 (5 bases). Trimming pared 2 bases from V and 0 bases from J, leaving 20 bases between. Per germline, CDR1 SGHAT and CDR2 FQDESV (reference sequence). The length of the CDR3 is 18 residues. The DNA for the CDR3 is TGTGCCAGCAGCTTATCCGGGCAGGGTACCGCGATCTCCTACGAGCAGTACTTC. This gives the protein CASSLSGQGTAISYEQYF.

In its sample, this clonotype was seen many times. The chain recombines TRBV6-2 or TRBV6-3 with TRBJ2-1; 8 bases are shared with TRBD1. Per the germline V gene, CDR1 is MNHEY and CDR2 is SVGEGT. J was trimmed by 7 bases and V by 6 bases; bases with no gene match: 11. This CDR3 is built from 15 residues. CDR3 protein: CASRTGTGSWNEQFF. In DNA, the CDR3 is TGTGCCAGCAGGACCGGGACAGGTTCGTGGAATGAGCAGTTCTTC.

Comment on this clonotype: A much larger clonotype is one base distant, so this may be a read error. The rearrangement links TRBV7-3 to TRBJ1-1; no clear D gene. In germline, CDR1 is SGHTA, CDR2 FQGTGA. This CDR3 region has 13 residues. Here the CDR3 reads CVSSLWRNTEAFF. CDR3 sequence (DNA): TGTGTCAGCAGCTTATGGAGAAACACTGAAGCTTTCTTT. Supplemented by reference TRBV7-3 and TRBJ1-1, the full variable domain reads GAGVSQTPSNKVTEKGKYVELRCDPISGHTALYWYRQSLGQGPEFLIYFQGTGAADDSGLPNDRFFAVRPEGSVSTLKIQRTERGDSAVYLCVSSLWRNTEAFFGQGTRLTVV.

This clonotype appeared many times. The chain employs TRBV7-9 and TRBJ2-7; TRBD1 agrees at 10 bases. The germline V gene encodes CDR1 SEHNR and CDR2 FQNEAQ (reference sequence). The V and J ends lost 5 bases and 4 bases, in that order; junction bases with no gene match: 5. The CDR3 loop spans 14 amino acids. CDR3 in amino acids: CASSDRQGAYEQYF. In DNA, the CDR3 is TGTGCCAGCAGCGATCGACAGGGGGCTTACGAGCAGTACTTC.

This clonotype was picked up many times. The V call is TRBV7-2, the J call TRBJ2-5, with 8 positions matching TRBD2. Germline V gene data show CDR1 as SGHTA and CDR2 as FQGNSA. J was trimmed by 0 bases and V by 4 bases; bases with no gene match: 7. This CDR3 spans 16 amino acids. Here the CDR3 reads CASSSPRGGYQETQYF. In DNA, the CDR3 is TGTGCCAGCAGCTCACCCCGGGGGGGATACCAAGAGACCCAGTACTTC.

In its sample, this clonotype was seen many times. The genes are TRBV15 and TRBJ2-5, with a possible D match to TRBD2 (7 bases). This CDR3 region has 15 residues. Per germline, CDR1 LNHNV and CDR2 YYDKDF (reference sequence). V was trimmed by 1 base and J by 5 bases, leaving 14 bases between them. CDR3 amino acids: CATSRAGAGAETQYF. The CDR3 coding sequence is TGTGCCACCAGCAGAGCGGGGGCGGGAGCGGAGACCCAGTACTTC.

The chain couples TRBV19 to TRBJ1-4, with no clear D. Germline CDR1 LNHDA, CDR2 SQIVND (reference sequence). The CDR3 extends over 14 amino acids. Trimming removed 6 bases at V and 1 base at J, with 9 bases between. The CDR3 bases are TGTGCCAGTAGACCGGACGGAACTAATGAAAAACTGTTTTTT. Translating gives CASRPDGTNEKLFF.

This clonotype was picked up one time. This could be a read error, since a much larger clone is one nucleotide away. This chain joins TRBV10-3 and TRBJ2-7; D may be TRBD1 (6 bases). The length of the CDR3 is 13 residues. V was cut by 5 bases and J by 5 bases, with 13 bases left in between. CDR1 and CDR2 (germline): ENHRY, SYGVKD. The CDR3 reads CAISFTGWDEQYF. CDR3 sequence (DNA): TGTGCCATCAGTTTTACAGGGTGGGACGAGCAGTACTTC.

The V gene is TRBV20-1, the J gene TRBJ1-1; 9 bases match TRBD1. After removal of 6 bases from V and 6 bases from J, the junction contained 14 bases not matched to a gene. CDR1 is DFQATT and CDR2 is SNEGSKA in the germline V gene (reference sequence). CDR3 length: 15 amino acids. This CDR3 is CSALKHRGLNPEAFF. As DNA, the CDR3 is TGCAGTGCCCTTAAGCACAGGGGGCTAAACCCTGAAGCTTTCTTT.

This clonotype occurred many times. V is TRBV3-1 and J is TRBJ2-5, with 8 bases fitting TRBD1. Trimming removed 5 bases from V and 7 bases from J; junction bases left unmatched: 0. The germline V gene has CDR1 LGHDT and CDR2 YNNKEL (reference sequence). The CDR3 extends over 11 amino acids. Written as DNA, the CDR3 is TGTGCCAGCAGCGGACAGGGGACCCAGTACTTC. It yields the protein CASSGQGTQYF.

This clonotype was counted ten times or more. The chain couples TRBV20-1 to TRBJ2-1; the D gene is possibly TRBD2 (5 bases). V lost 2 bases to trimming and J lost 10 bases, with 21 bases between them. CDR3 length: 15 residues. Germline lookup yields CDR1 DFQATT and CDR2 SNEGSKA (reference sequence). As DNA, the CDR3 is TGCAGTGCTAGAAGTCGACTAAGGCCCTCATGGGAGCAGTTCTTC. Protein product: CSARSRLRPSWEQFF.